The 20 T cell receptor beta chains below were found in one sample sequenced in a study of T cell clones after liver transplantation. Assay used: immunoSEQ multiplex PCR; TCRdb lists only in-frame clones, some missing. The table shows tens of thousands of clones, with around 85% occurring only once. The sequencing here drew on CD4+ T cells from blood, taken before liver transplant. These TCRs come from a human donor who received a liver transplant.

CDR3 protein: CASSLERGSYEQYF. The CDR3 DNA reads as TGTGCCAGCAGCTTAGAGCGAGGATCCTACGAGCAGTACTTC. This chain joins TRBV7-9 and TRBJ2-7; the D is unclear. V shed 1 base and J shed 1 base, with 8 bases lying between them. From germline, CDR1 is SEHNR and CDR2 FQNEAQ (reference sequence). The CDR3 totals 14 residues. Supplemented by reference TRBV7-9 and TRBJ2-7, the full variable domain reads DTGVSQNPRHKITKRGQNVTFRCDPISEHNRLYWYRQTLGQGPEFLTYFQNEAQLEKSRLLSDRFSAERPKGSFSTLEIQRTEQGDSAMYLCASSLERGSYEQYFGPGTRLTVT.

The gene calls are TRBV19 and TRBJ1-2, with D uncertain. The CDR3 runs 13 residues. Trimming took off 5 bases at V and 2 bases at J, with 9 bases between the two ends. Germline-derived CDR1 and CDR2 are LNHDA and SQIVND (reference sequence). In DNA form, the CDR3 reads TGTGCCAGTAGTTACGGTCGAAACTATGGCTACACCTTC. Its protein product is CASSYGRNYGYTF.

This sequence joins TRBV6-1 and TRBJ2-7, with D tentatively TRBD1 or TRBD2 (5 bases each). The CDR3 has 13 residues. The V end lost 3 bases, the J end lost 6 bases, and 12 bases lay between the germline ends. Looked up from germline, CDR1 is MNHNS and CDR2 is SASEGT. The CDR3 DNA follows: TGTGCCAGCAGTGATTCGGGGCATCTCGAGCAGTACTTC. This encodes CASSDSGHLEQYF.

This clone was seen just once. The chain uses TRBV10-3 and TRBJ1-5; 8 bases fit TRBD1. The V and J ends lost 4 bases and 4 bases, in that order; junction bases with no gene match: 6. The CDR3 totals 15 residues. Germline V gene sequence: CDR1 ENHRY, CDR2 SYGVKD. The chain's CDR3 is CAISGGTGRNQPQHF. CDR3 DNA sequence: TGTGCCATCAGTGGGGGGACAGGCCGAAATCAGCCCCAGCATTTT.

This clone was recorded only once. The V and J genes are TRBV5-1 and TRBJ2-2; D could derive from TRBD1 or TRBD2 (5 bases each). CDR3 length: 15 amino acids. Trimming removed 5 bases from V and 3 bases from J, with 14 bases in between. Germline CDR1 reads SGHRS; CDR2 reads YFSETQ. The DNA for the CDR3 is TGCGCCAGCAGGATCCGGGACGCTTACACCGGGGAGCTGTTTTTT. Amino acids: CASRIRDAYTGELFF. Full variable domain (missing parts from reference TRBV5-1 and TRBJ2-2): KAGVTQTPRYLIKTRGQQVTLSCSPISGHRSVSWYQQTPGQGLQFLFEYFSETQRNKGNFPGRFSGRQFSNSRSEMNVSTLELGDSALYLCASRIRDAYTGELFFGEGSRLTVL.

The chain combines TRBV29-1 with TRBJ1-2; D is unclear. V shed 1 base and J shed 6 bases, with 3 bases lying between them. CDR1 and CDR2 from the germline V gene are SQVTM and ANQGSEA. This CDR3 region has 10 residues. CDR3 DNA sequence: TGCAGCGTTGAAGGCAATGGCTACACCTTC. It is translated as CSVEGNGYTF.

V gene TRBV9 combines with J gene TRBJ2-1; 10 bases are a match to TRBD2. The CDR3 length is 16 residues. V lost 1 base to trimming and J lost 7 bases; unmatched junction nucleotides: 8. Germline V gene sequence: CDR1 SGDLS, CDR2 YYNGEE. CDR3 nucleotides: TGTGCCAGCAGCGTATCGTCTAGCGGGAGTTGGAATGAGCAGTTCTTC. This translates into CASSVSSSGSWNEQFF.

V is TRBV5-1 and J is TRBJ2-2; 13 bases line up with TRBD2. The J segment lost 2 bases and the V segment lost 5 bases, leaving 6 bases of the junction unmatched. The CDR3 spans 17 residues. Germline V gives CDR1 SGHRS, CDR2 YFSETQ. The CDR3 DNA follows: TGCGCCAGCAGATGGACTAGCGGGGGCTCTAACACCGGGGAGCTGTTTTTT. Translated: CASRWTSGGSNTGELFF.

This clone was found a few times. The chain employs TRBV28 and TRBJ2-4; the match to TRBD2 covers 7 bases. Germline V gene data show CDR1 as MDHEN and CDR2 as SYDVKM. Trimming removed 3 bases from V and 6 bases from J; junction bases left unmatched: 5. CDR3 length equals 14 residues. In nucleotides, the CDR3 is TGTGCCAGCAGTTTGCAGGCTAGCGGAAACATTCAGTACTTC. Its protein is CASSLQASGNIQYF.

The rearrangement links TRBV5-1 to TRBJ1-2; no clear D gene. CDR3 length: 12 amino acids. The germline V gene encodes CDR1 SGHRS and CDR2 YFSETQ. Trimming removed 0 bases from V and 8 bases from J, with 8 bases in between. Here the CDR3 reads CASSLEGEGYTF. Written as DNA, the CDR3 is TGCGCCAGCAGCTTGGAAGGAGAAGGCTACACCTTC.

The CDR3 sequence is CASSSRGNTEAFF. Written as DNA, the CDR3 is TGTGCCAGCAGCTCCCGGGGGAACACTGAAGCTTTCTTT. The rearrangement links TRBV7-9 to TRBJ1-1; no definite D call. Germline CDR1 reads SEHNR; CDR2 reads FQNEAQ (reference sequence). This CDR3 has 13 residues. The germline V and J ends were trimmed by 4 bases and 1 base, with 7 bases remaining between them.

The CDR3 loop reads CASSLSRFGGEQYF. CDR3 coding DNA: TGTGCCAGCAGCTTAAGTAGATTTGGGGGCGAGCAGTACTTC. The chain couples TRBV7-2 to TRBJ2-7; D is possibly TRBD1 or TRBD2 (5 bases each). The CDR3 is 14 amino acids. V shed 2 bases and J shed 6 bases, with 14 bases lying between them. CDR1 SGHTA and CDR2 FQGNSA come from the germline V gene. The full variable domain, completed using reference TRBV7-2 and TRBJ2-7, is GAGVSQSPSNKVTEKGKDVELRCDPISGHTALYWYRQSLGQGLEFLIYFQGNSAPDKSGLPSDRFSAERTGGSVSTLTIQRTQQEDSAVYLCASSLSRFGGEQYFGPGTRLTVT.

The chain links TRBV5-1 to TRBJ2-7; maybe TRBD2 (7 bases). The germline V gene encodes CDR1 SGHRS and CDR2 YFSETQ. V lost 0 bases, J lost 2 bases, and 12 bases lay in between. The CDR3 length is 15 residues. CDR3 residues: CASSLDGGPTYEQYF. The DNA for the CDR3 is TGCGCCAGCAGCTTGGACGGGGGGCCTACCTACGAGCAGTACTTC.

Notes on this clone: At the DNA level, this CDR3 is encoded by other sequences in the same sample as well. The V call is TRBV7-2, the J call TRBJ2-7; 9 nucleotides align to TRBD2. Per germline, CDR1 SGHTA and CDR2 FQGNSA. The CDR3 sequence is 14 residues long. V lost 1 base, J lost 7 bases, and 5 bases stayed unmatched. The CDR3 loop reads CASSLVAGVREQYF. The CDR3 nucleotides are TGTGCCAGCAGCTTAGTAGCGGGGGTGAGGGAGCAGTACTTC. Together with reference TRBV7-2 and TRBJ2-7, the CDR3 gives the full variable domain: GAGVSQSPSNKVTEKGKDVELRCDPISGHTALYWYRQSLGQGLEFLIYFQGNSAPDKSGLPSDRFSAERTGGSVSTLTIQRTQQEDSAVYLCASSLVAGVREQYFGPGTRLTVT.

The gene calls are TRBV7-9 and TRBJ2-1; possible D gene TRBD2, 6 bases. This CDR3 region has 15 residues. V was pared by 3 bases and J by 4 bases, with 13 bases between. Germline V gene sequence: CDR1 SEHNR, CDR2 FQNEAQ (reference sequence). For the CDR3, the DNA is TGTGCCAGCAGCTTCACGGGAGCCCGATACAATGAGCAGTTCTTC. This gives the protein CASSFTGARYNEQFF.

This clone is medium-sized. In DNA, the CDR3 is TGTGCCAGCAGTGACCCAGGGAACAGTGCGGGGGAGCAGTACTTC. This encodes CASSDPGNSAGEQYF. This sequence joins TRBV28 and TRBJ2-7; D is perhaps TRBD2 (6 bases). This CDR3 comprises 15 residues. Trimming cost V 5 bases and J 7 bases, with 21 bases left between them. Germline V gene lookup returns CDR1 MDHEN and CDR2 SYDVKM.

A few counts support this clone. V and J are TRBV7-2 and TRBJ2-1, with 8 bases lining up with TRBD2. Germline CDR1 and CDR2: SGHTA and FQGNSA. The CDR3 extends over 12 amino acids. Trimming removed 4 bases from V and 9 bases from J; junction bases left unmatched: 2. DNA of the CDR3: TGTGCCAGCAGCTCGGGAGGGGTTGAGCAGTTCTTC. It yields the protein CASSSGGVEQFF.

The chain's CDR3 is CASSLGTSGGETQYF. The CDR3 DNA is TGTGCCAGCAGCTTAGGGACTAGCGGGGGAGAGACCCAGTACTTC. The rearrangement uses TRBV11-2 and TRBJ2-5; 13 bases map to TRBD2. V shed 1 base, J shed 4 bases, and the junction held 0 bases outside the gene matches. Germline CDR1 is SGHAT and CDR2 is FQNNGV. This CDR3 is 15 amino acids long.

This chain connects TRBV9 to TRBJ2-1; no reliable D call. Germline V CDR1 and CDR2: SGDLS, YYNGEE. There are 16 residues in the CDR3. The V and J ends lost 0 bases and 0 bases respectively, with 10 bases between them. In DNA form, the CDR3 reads TGTGCCAGCAGCGTAGCCACATCGAGCTCCTACAATGAGCAGTTCTTC. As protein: CASSVATSSSYNEQFF.

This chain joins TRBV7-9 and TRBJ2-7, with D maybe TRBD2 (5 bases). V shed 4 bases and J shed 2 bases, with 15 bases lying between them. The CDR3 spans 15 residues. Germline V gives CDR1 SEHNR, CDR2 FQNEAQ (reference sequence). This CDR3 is CASSSRAVRTYEQYF. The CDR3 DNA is TGTGCCAGCAGCTCTAGAGCGGTGAGGACCTACGAGCAGTACTTC.